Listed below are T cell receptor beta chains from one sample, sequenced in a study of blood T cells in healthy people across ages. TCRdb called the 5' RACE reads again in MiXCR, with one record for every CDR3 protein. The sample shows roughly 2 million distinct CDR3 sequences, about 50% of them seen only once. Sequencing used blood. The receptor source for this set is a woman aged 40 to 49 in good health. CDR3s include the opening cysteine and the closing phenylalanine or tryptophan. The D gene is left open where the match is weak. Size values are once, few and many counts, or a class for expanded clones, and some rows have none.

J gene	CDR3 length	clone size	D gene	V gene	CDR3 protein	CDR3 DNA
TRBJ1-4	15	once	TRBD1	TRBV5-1	CASSGAGTGVEKLFF	TGCGCCAGCAGCGGCGCCGGGACAGGGGTGGAAAAACTGTTTTTT
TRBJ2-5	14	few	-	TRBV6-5	CASSPGPVQETQYF	TGTGCCAGCAGCCCGGGTCCGGTTCAAGAGACCCAGTACTTC
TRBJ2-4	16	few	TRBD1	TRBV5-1	CASSSDMDRVLNIQYF	TGCGCCAGCAGCTCTGATATGGACAGGGTACTGAACATTCAGTACTTC
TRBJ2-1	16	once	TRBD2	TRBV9	CASSVALSGGVNEQFF	TGTGCCAGCAGCGTAGCTCTCAGCGGGGGAGTCAATGAGCAGTTCTTC
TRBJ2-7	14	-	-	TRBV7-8	CASSPNSVSYEQYF	TGTGCCAGCAGCCCGAACAGCGTATCCTACGAGCAGTACTTC
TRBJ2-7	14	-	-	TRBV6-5	CASTPFGSLYEQYF	TGTGCCAGCACCCCATTTGGCAGTCTTTACGAGCAGTACTTC
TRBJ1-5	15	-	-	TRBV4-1	CASSQDLLQNQPQHF	TGCGCCAGCAGCCAAGATTTACTGCAAAATCAGCCCCAGCATTTT
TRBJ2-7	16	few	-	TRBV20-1	CSAESVGGPSSYEQYF	TGCAGTGCTGAGTCCGTCGGAGGACCTAGCTCCTACGAGCAGTACTTC
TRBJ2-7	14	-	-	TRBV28	CASSLVGPPYEQYF	TGTGCCAGCAGTTTGGTAGGGCCCCCCTACGAGCAGTACTTC
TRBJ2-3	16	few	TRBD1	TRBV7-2	CASSLGGGPAQDTQYF	TGTGCCAGCAGCTTAGGAGGGGGCCCAGCCCAAGATACGCAGTATTTT
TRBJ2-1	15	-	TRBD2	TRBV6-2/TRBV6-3	CASSYLLAGGNEQFF	TGTGCCAGCAGTTATTTACTAGCGGGAGGGAATGAGCAGTTCTTC
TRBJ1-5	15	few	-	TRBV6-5	CASSVGHRSNQPQHF	TGTGCCAGCAGTGTAGGACATAGGAGCAATCAGCCCCAGCATTTT
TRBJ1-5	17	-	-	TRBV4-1	CASSQEAQSHSNQPQHF	TGCGCCAGCAGCCAAGAGGCACAGAGCCATAGCAATCAGCCCCAGCATTTT
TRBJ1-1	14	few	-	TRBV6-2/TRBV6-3	CASAPVGFATEAFF	TGTGCCAGCGCGCCGGTTGGGTTTGCCACTGAAGCTTTCTTT
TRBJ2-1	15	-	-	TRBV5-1	CASSLARGADNEQFF	TGCGCCAGCAGCTTGGCCAGGGGAGCGGACAATGAGCAGTTCTTC
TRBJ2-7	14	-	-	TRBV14	CASSQGWKGYEQYF	TGTGCCAGCAGCCAAGGCTGGAAGGGCTACGAGCAGTACTTC
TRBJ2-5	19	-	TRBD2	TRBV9	CASRDWAANSGGDQETQYF	TGTGCCAGCAGGGATTGGGCGGCAAATAGCGGGGGTGACCAAGAGACCCAGTACTTC
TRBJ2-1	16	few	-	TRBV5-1	CASSFSSQGIYNEQFF	TGCGCCAGCAGCTTTTCATCGCAGGGAATCTACAATGAGCAGTTCTTC
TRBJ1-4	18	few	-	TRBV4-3	CASSQAAGTRRANEKLFF	TGCGCCAGCAGCCAAGCGGCCGGGACGCGCCGGGCTAATGAAAAACTGTTTTTT
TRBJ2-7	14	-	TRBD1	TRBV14	CASSHSGQGYEQYF	TGTGCCAGCAGCCATTCCGGACAGGGCTACGAGCAGTACTTC
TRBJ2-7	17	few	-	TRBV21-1	CASSVRGTPECFHEQYF	TGTGCCAGCAGCGTTCGGGGCACCCCAGAGTGTTTCCACGAGCAGTACTTC
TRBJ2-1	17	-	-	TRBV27	CASSLSSREGYYNEQFF	TGTGCCAGCAGTTTATCGAGTCGCGAGGGCTACTACAATGAGCAGTTCTTC
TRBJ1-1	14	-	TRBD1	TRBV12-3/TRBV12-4	CASRLTGGYSEAFF	TGTGCCAGCAGACTAACAGGGGGCTACAGTGAAGCTTTCTTT
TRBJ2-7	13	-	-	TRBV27	CASSQQQSYEQYF	TGTGCCAGCTCCCAACAGCAATCCTACGAGCAGTACTTC
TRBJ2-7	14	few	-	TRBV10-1	CASSESHGSYEQYF	TGCGCCAGCAGTGAGTCGCACGGCTCCTACGAGCAGTACTTC
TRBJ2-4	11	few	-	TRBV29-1	CSVGLLVEQYF	TGCAGCGTTGGTCTTTTGGTTGAGCAGTACTTC